This TCR beta chain is drawn from a study of blood T cell repertoires in COVID-19 (dated by TCRdb to 2019 to 2021). For the study in its entirety: The collaborator samples originated in the United States, Italy and Spain and spanned the acute and convalescent phases of COVID-19. Nearly every sample came with metadata listing a de-identified subject ID, COVID-19 status, age in years and sex. The prospective study material was composed of cDNA or gDNA derived from T cells, B-cell-depleted T cells, or PBMCs. HLA class I and class II types, where available, came from metadata supplied by the sample provider rather than from assay-based typing. Samples were obtained from the ongoing ImmuneRACE study (first 160 participants) and from over a thousand subjects provided by 6 global collaborators. Deeply sampled blood TCRbeta repertoires from subjects exposed to, actively infected with, or recovered from COVID-19 were included in the dataset. The repertoires were made available in a free public database intended to serve as a resource for research on the immune response to SARS-CoV-2.

The paper as a whole reports these results and caveats: How much clinical and demographic metadata was included differed by source and by participant, and the metadata was provided uncurated.

This clone was picked up one time. Which antigen it targets is not known. Base quality data are lacking; no much larger clone is found one base away. TCRbeta CDR3 regions were amplified from genomic DNA by means of the immunoSEQ Assay, a bias-controlled multiplex PCR. In the source study's methods: The number of nucleated cells in each sample was estimated by amplification of reference gene primers within the assay. To quantify the absolute abundance of each unique TCRbeta CDR3 rearrangement, sequence reads were collapsed and filtered. Productive Simpson clonality was computed per sample as the square root of Simpson's diversity index over productive rearrangements. Held by TCRdb, this immuneACCESS table contains in-frame sequences only and omits some clones. Under half of the omission traces to an unresolved V gene where checked; the cause of the rest is unknown. V and J calls and clone size are given by that table; D and trimming were obtained from the DNA. The sample table contains around 270,000 clones; only one count was recorded for around nine tenths of them. Clones ranked in the top ten supply about 4.6% of the sample.

Counted from cysteine to phenylalanine, this CDR3 has 15 amino acids. The only DNA kept is the CDR3, 45 bases in frame from the first base. Cut back by 5 bases and 5 bases, the V and J ends lie 17 bases apart. The germline V gene (reference sequence) gives CDR1 as LNHDA and CDR2 as SQIVND. Each collaborating institution followed its own protocols to collect whole blood in K2EDTA tubes. For TCRbeta analysis, collaborators shipped samples as frozen whole blood, isolated PBMCs, or DNA extracted from either of those sample types. Sequencing was performed on peripheral blood. This TCR came from a man aged 35-49 years with acute or convalescent COVID-19. Recombination joined TRBV19 with TRBJ2-3; the D gene is perhaps TRBD2, from 6 matching bases. CDR3 loop: CASSSGTLVLDTQYF. The base sequence is TGTGCCAGTAGTTCCGGGACTTTAGTATTAGATACGCAGTATTTT.